This T cell receptor (beta chain) was captured by sequencing in a study of blood T cell repertoires in COVID-19. Study in general: Researchers got acute and convalescent COVID-19 samples from the United States, Italy and Spain. Nucleic acid was either cDNA or gDNA, and it came from T cells, B-cell-depleted T cells, or PBMCs.

In the study's own analysis: Estimates of nucleated cell counts were drawn from the amplification of reference gene primers. Here immunoSEQ multiplex PCR was the method, and the copy in TCRdb shows in-frame clones only, minus some. Clone size and V and J calls were adopted from that table, with D and trimming inferred from the DNA. The sample lists fewer than 250,000 clones; approximately 90% were seen once. The CDR3 has 14 amino acids. The germline gives CDR1 MNHEY, CDR2 SMNVEV (reference sequence). The trim removed 2 bases at V and 0 bases at J, leaving 0 bases unmatched. The source material was peripheral blood. The clonotype originates from a man in his fifties or sixties with acute or convalescent COVID-19. The chain carries TRBV27 and TRBJ1-1, with 7 bases matching TRBD1. DNA for the CDR3: TGTGCCAGCAGTTTAACAGGGGTGAACACTGAAGCTTTCTTT. It codes for CASSLTGVNTEAFF.